Listed here are 8 T cell receptor beta chains from one sample, sequenced in a study of blood T cell repertoires in COVID-19 (dated by TCRdb to the early 2020s). The library relied on the immunoSEQ multiplex PCR assay. In TCRdb, the immuneACCESS table is reduced to in-frame sequences with V and J assigned. These tables do not hold every clone; where another copy was compared, an unresolved V gene accounts for under half, and the others remain unexplained. The sample table holds 35,000 to 45,000 clones, of which around 79% were seen once. The ten top clones hold roughly 30% of the sample. Sequencing was done on a sample of peripheral blood. The receptors derive from an elderly woman with acute or convalescent COVID-19.

The chain is built from TRBV6-5 and TRBJ1-2; 10 bases are shared with TRBD1. The CDR3 is 16 residues long. The germline CDR1 and CDR2 sequences are MNHEY and SVGAGI. V was pared by 4 bases and J by 6 bases, with 11 bases of the junction left unmatched. The CDR3 coding sequence is TGTGCCAGCAGTTCTAGTAGGGGACAGGGGAAGGATGGCTACACCTTC. It translates to CASSSSRGQGKDGYTF.

V and J are TRBV14 and TRBJ1-5; 8 nucleotides line up with TRBD1. Germline V gene sequence: CDR1 SGHDN, CDR2 FVKESK. After removal of 8 bases from V and 6 bases from J, the junction contained 9 bases not matched to a gene. CDR3 size: 14 residues. The CDR3 DNA is TGTGCCAGCCGGACAGGGTATTTCACTCAGCCCCAGCATTTT. Encoded protein: CASRTGYFTQPQHF.

This rearrangement joins TRBV5-4 to TRBJ1-2; 8 nucleotides agree with TRBD1. CDR1 SGHNT and CDR2 YYREEE come from the germline V gene (reference sequence). V lost 4 bases, J lost 4 bases, and 6 bases stayed unmatched. This CDR3 has 14 amino acids. The CDR3 reads CASSVDRDAYGYTF. CDR3 DNA: TGTGCCAGCAGCGTGGACAGGGATGCCTATGGCTACACCTTC. The full variable domain, rest sourced from reference TRBV5-4 and TRBJ1-2, is ETGVTQSPTHLIKTRGQQVTLRCSSQSGHNTVSWYQQALGQGPQFIFQYYREEENGRGNFPPRFSGLQFPNYSSELNVNALELDDSALYLCASSVDRDAYGYTFGSGTRLTVV.

V and J are TRBV3-1 (or the pseudogene TRBV3-2) and TRBJ1-5; no definite D call. The CDR3 is 14 amino acids. Germline CDR1 and CDR2: LGHDT and YNNKEL (reference sequence). The V and J ends lost 1 base and 0 bases respectively, with 4 bases between them. CDR3 loop: CASSQAISNQPQHF. CDR3 in DNA: TGTGCCAGCAGCCAAGCCATTAGCAATCAGCCCCAGCATTTT.

The chain employs TRBV7-2 and TRBJ1-1; TRBD1 matches at 9 bases. Germline loops: CDR1 SGHTA, CDR2 FQGNSA. Trimming cost V 7 bases and J 2 bases; bases outside gene matches: 8. The length of the CDR3 is 15 residues. The CDR3 coding sequence is TGTGCCAGCACCCGACAGGGGGTCTCCAACACTGAAGCTTTCTTT. Protein: CASTRQGVSNTEAFF.

This clone was seen just once. The chain uses TRBV10-1 and TRBJ1-4, with D maybe TRBD1 (6 bases). The CDR3 is made up of 16 amino acids. Germline assignment: CDR1 WNHNN and CDR2 SYGVQD (reference sequence). The V end was cut by 7 bases, the J end by 0 bases, with 15 bases between. The CDR3 region has the DNA TGCGCCAGCACCCAGGACAGTCCTGCAACTAATGAAAAACTGTTTTTT. Amino acid sequence: CASTQDSPATNEKLFF.

V and J are TRBV6-5 and TRBJ2-5; 7 nucleotides line up with TRBD2. Germline loops: CDR1 MNHEY, CDR2 SVGAGI. The CDR3 sequence is 15 residues long. J gave up 5 bases and V 7 bases, and 13 bases lay outside the gene matches. The CDR3 sequence: CASTLAGVGGETQYF. The CDR3 coding sequence is TGTGCCAGCACCTTAGCGGGCGTGGGGGGGGAGACCCAGTACTTC.

The V call is TRBV15, the J call TRBJ2-3; the match to TRBD2 covers 7 bases. Germline V gene sequence: CDR1 LNHNV, CDR2 YYDKDF (reference sequence). Trimming at V came to 1 base and at J to 2 bases, leaving 6 bases not matched to a gene. This CDR3 contains 16 residues. In nucleotides, the CDR3 is TGTGCCACCAGCAGAGCAAGCGGGGCCCACACAGATACGCAGTATTTT. Its protein is CATSRASGAHTDTQYF.